This T cell receptor beta chain was obtained from a study of beta chain features in type 1 diabetes. Findings of the study overall: Within each of all four CD4+ subsets, Type 1 diabetes patients had TCRB CDR3s that were moderately but significantly shorter.

A sort by CD45RO/CCR7/CD25/CD127/CD95/CD27 yielded CD4+ naive, central memory, regulatory and stem cell-like memory cells. Comment on this clone: What it recognizes is unknown.

Expressed TCRB transcripts were sequenced, since all the RNA that had been isolated was reverse transcribed. Produced via immunoSEQ multiplex PCR; TCRdb's table is partial and in-frame only. The data contain under 450,000 clones, more than 13% of them seen just once; the ten biggest clones take up approximately 0.019%. The CDR3 totals 15 residues. V gave up 3 bases and J gave up 7 bases; unmatched junction bases: 7. Per germline, CDR1 GTSNPN and CDR2 SVGIG (reference sequence). The V gene is TRBV30, the J gene TRBJ2-1; 12 nucleotides match TRBD2. The source of this sequence is a woman in her late teens or twenties in good health. Sequencing was carried out using naive CD4+ T cells from blood. The CDR3 reads CAWRNLAGGLNEQFF. CDR3 DNA sequence: TGTGCCTGGAGGAACCTAGCGGGAGGGCTAAATGAGCAGTTCTTC.